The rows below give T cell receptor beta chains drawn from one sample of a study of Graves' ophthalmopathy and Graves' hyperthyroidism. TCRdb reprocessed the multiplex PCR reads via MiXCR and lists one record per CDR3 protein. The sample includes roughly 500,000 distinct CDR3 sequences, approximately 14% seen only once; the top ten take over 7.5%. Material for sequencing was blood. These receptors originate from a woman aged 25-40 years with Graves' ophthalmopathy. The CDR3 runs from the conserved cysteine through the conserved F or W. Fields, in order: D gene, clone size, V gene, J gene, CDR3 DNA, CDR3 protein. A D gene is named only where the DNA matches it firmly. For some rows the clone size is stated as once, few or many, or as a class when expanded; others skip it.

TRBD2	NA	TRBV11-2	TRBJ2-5	TGTGCCAGCAGCTTACCCGGCGGGAGGGAGACCCAGTACTTC	CASSLPGGRETQYF
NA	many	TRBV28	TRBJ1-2	TGTGCCAGCACTCAACGGGCATCTGGGGGCTACACCTTC	CASTQRASGGYTF
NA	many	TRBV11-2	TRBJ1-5	TGTGCCAGCAGCTTAGATCGCCACGTCCGGGGCAATCAGCCCCAGCATTTT	CASSLDRHVRGNQPQHF
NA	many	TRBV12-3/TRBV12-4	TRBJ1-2	TGTGCCAGCAGTTTATTGGCTTCTAGCGGCTACACCTTC	CASSLLASSGYTF
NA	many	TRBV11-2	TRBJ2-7	TGTGCCAGCAGCTACAGGGGGGGCGGCGGGTCCTACGAGCAGTACTTC	CASSYRGGGGSYEQYF
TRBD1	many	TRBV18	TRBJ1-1	TGTGCCAGCTCACCGCTAGCTGCAGACAGGGGCACTGAAGCTTTCTTT	CASSPLAADRGTEAFF
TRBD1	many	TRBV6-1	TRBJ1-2	TGTGCCAGCAGCCGGGGACAGGGGAACTATGGCTACACCTTC	CASSRGQGNYGYTF
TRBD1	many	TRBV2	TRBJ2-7	TGTGCCAGCAGAAACAGGGGGAAGCAGTACTTC	CASRNRGKQYF
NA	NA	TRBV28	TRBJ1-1	TGTGCCAGCCGTAATTTAGGGGACTTTTTTGAAGCTTTCTTT	CASRNLGDFFEAFF
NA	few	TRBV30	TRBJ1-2	TGTGCCGGGGGACGGAACTATGGCTACACCTTC	CAGGRNYGYTF
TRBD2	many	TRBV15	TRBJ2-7	TGTGCCACCAGCACCCGACTAGCTCTTGGCGAGCAGTACTTC	CATSTRLALGEQYF
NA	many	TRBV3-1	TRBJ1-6	TGTGCCAGCAGCCAGGGGGTGAGGACAGATAATTCACCCCTCCACTTT	CASSQGVRTDNSPLHF
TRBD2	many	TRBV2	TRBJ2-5	TGTGCCAGCAGGGACAGACTAGCGGGGGGGCAAGAGACCCAGTACTTC	CASRDRLAGGQETQYF
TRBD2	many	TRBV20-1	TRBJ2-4	TGCAGTGCTGGAACTAGCGGGGGGAAAAACATTCAGTACTTC	CSAGTSGGKNIQYF
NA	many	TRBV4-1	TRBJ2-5	TGCGCCAGCAGCCAAGAAGGGGGACAAGAGACCCAGTACTTC	CASSQEGGQETQYF
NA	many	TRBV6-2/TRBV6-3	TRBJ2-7	TGTGCCAGCGGCCCCCTGGGCGGAAGCTCCTACGAGCAGTACTTC	CASGPLGGSSYEQYF
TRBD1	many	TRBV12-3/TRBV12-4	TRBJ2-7	TGTGCCAGCAGTTTACACCCCGGGACAGGGTACTACGAGCAGTACTTC	CASSLHPGTGYYEQYF
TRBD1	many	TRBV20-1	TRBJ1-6	TGCAGTGCTCGACCTCCACAGGGGGCAGATAATTCACCCCTCCACTTT	CSARPPQGADNSPLHF
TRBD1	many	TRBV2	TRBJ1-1	TGTGCCAGCAAGAGAGACAGGGGGCTCGGGACTGAAGCTTTCTTT	CASKRDRGLGTEAFF
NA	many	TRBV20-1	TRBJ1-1	TGCAGTGCTACGGACATGAACACTGAAGCTTTCTTT	CSATDMNTEAFF
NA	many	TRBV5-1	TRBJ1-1	TGCGCCAGCAGCTTGGCCATGGGAGGCCAAACTGAAGCTTTCTTT	CASSLAMGGQTEAFF
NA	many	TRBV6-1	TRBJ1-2	TGTGCCAGCAGTGAACTCGCAGGGAAAGATGGCTACACCTTC	CASSELAGKDGYTF
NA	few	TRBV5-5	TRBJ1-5	TGTGCCAGCAGCTTATGGGGGGCCGAGCCCCAGCATTTT	CASSLWGAEPQHF
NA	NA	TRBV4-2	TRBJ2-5	TGTGCCAGCAGCCCCGGGGGAGGCCGGGAGACCCAGTACTTC	CASSPGGGRETQYF
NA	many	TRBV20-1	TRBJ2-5	TGCAGTGCTAGAAAGTCCGGGGGCCAAGAGACCCAGTACTTC	CSARKSGGQETQYF
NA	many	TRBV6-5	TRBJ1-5	TGTGCCAGCAGTTACTCGGCGGGGGACCAGCCCCAGCATTTT	CASSYSAGDQPQHF
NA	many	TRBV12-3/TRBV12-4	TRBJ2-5	TGTGCCAGCAGTTGGATCCTTGCGTGGGAGACCCAGTACTTC	CASSWILAWETQYF
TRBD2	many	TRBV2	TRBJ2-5	TGTGCCAGCAGTAGGACTAGCGGCCAAGAGACCCAGTACTTC	CASSRTSGQETQYF
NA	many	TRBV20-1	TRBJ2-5	TGCAGTGCTAGAGACGGGGGCAAGGGGGAGACCCAGTACTTC	CSARDGGKGETQYF
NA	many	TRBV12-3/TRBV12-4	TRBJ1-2	TGTGCCAGCAGTATAGCAAACTATGGCTACACCTTC	CASSIANYGYTF
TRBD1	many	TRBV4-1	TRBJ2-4	TGCGCCAGCAGCCAAGATCCCAACCCGGGACAGTTCTTAGCCAAAAACATTCAGTACTTC	CASSQDPNPGQFLAKNIQYF
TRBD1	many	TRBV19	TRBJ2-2	TGTGCCAGTAGTACCCGACAGGGGCCCACCGGGGAGCTGTTTTTT	CASSTRQGPTGELFF
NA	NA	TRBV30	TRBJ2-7	TGTGCCTGGAGTGTAACCAGGAAAACATACGAGCAGTACTTC	CAWSVTRKTYEQYF
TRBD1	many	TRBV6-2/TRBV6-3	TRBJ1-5	TGTGCCAGCAGGGCGAGACAGGGATCGGAACAGCCCCAGCATTTT	CASRARQGSEQPQHF
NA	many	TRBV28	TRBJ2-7	TGTGCCAGCGGTATGGACTACGAGCAGTACTTC	CASGMDYEQYF
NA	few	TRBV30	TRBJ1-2	TGTGCCTGGAGTCCCCGACACGAACCTTACTATGGCTACACCTTC	CAWSPRHEPYYGYTF